Shown below are 25 T cell receptor beta chains from a single sample sequenced in a study of T cell repertoires in cytomegalovirus infection. TCRdb processed the reads anew with MiXCR; each CDR3 protein has one entry. The table has about 310,000 distinct CDR3 sequences, roughly 15% seen once; the top ten hold around 13%. The source material was PBMCs. The source of these receptors is a human donor in good health (CMV status not recorded). Some clones in this sample may be carry-over from other donors' samples.

There are a few counts of this clonotype. The chain employs TRBV4-1 and TRBJ1-2, with TRBD1 identical over 12 bases. The CDR3 runs to 15 residues. After removal of 5 bases from V and 9 bases from J, the junction contained 10 bases not matched to a gene. CDR1 is MGHRA and CDR2 is YSYEKL in the germline V gene. The CDR3 DNA sequence: TGCGCCAGCAGCGAAGCCGGGACAGGGGGCTTGAGCTACACCTTC. Translated, it gives CASSEAGTGGLSYTF.

This clonotype appeared many times. CDR3 sequence reads: CASSYARQNNEQFF. Here the CDR3 DNA reads TGTGCCAGCAGTTACGCGAGGCAGAACAATGAGCAGTTCTTC. The chain carries TRBV6-2 or TRBV6-3 and TRBJ2-1; no firm D call. V was cut by 2 bases and J by 5 bases, with 10 bases left in between. The CDR3 loop spans 14 amino acids. The germline CDR1 and CDR2 sequences are MNHEY and SVGEGT.

Ten or more counts support this clonotype. One end of the junction fails to match germline, which may point to a read error. The genes are TRBV20-1 and TRBJ2-1, with 8 bases lining up with TRBD2. The CDR3 is 15 residues long. CDR1 DFQATT and CDR2 SNEGSKA come from the germline V gene (reference sequence). The CDR3 bases are TGCAGTGTTAGACACCTCGGGGCTAGCGGGAATGAGCAGTTCTTC. Protein product: CSVRHLGASGNEQFF.

This clonotype occurred a few times. The chain links TRBV7-2 to TRBJ1-2; possibly TRBD1 for D (6 bases). The V and J ends lost 2 bases and 7 bases respectively, with 14 bases between them. CDR1 and CDR2 from the germline V gene are SGHTA and FQGNSA. The CDR3 length is 14 residues. CDR3: CASSLRGAWGGYTF. CDR3 nucleotide sequence: TGTGCCAGCAGCTTACGGGGGGCGTGGGGTGGCTACACCTTC.

V and J are TRBV20-1 and TRBJ1-1; D is ambiguous. V was cut by 2 bases and J by 1 base, with 8 bases left in between. The CDR3 contains 13 residues. The germline gives CDR1 DFQATT, CDR2 SNEGSKA (reference sequence). The CDR3 loop reads CSARSARNTEAFF. The CDR3 DNA follows: TGCAGTGCTAGATCGGCTAGGAACACTGAAGCTTTCTTT.

For this clonotype: It may be a read error: a sequence one base away is much more abundant. The V gene is TRBV7-2, the J gene TRBJ1-3; 8 bases align to TRBD1. CDR3 size: 15 residues. V lost 6 bases, J lost 3 bases, and 7 bases stayed unmatched. Germline-derived CDR1 and CDR2 are SGHTA and FQGNSA. CDR3 amino acids: CASRRTGGGGNTIYF. The CDR3 nucleotides are TGTGCCAGCAGACGAACAGGGGGTGGTGGAAACACCATATATTTT.

The sample holds a few counts of this clonotype. The chain has TRBV24-1 and TRBJ2-5; D might be TRBD1 (8 bases). This CDR3 has 16 amino acids. CDR1 KGHDR and CDR2 SFDVKD come from the germline V gene. V gave up 4 bases and J gave up 2 bases, with 16 bases separating them. The CDR3: CATSDSGQGLQETQYF. CDR3 coding DNA: TGTGCCACCAGTGACTCCGGACAGGGACTACAAGAGACCCAGTACTTC.

This clonotype has more than one count but fewer than ten. The chain employs TRBV12-3 or TRBV12-4 and TRBJ2-3, with 11 bases fitting TRBD2. V shed 4 bases and J 2 bases; nucleotides not matched to a gene: 2. The CDR3 is made up of 15 amino acids. As DNA, the CDR3 is TGTGCCAGCAGTTCGACTAGCGGGGCCACAGATACGCAGTATTTT. Residues: CASSSTSGATDTQYF.

J is TRBJ2-3 and V is TRBV12-3 or TRBV12-4; 12 bases are shared with TRBD2. V lost 6 bases and J lost 2; bases outside the gene matches: 9. The CDR3 has 17 amino acids. The CDR3 DNA is TGTGCCAGCAGCCGTCAACTAGCGGGGGGATACACAGATACGCAGTATTTT. Translated: CASSRQLAGGYTDTQYF.

This chain uses TRBV27 with TRBJ1-1, with a weak D call TRBD1 (5 bases). V was shortened by 3 bases and J by 6 bases, with 14 bases between the two germline ends. The CDR3 totals 14 residues. Germline V gene lookup returns CDR1 MNHEY and CDR2 SMNVEV (reference sequence). The DNA for the CDR3 is TGTGCCAGCAGTTTCGACGGACACGTACCTGAAGCTTTCTTT. Its protein is CASSFDGHVPEAFF.

This clonotype was detected a few times. The chain recombines TRBV18 with TRBJ1-2; D is possibly TRBD1 (6 bases). Germline CDR1 KGHSH, CDR2 LQKENI. With 6 bases removed from V and 0 bases from J, the gap between germline ends came to 14 bases. This CDR3 spans 15 amino acids. The CDR3 spells CASSPDSEANYGYTF. The CDR3 nucleotides read TGTGCCAGCTCTCCGGACAGCGAAGCTAACTATGGCTACACCTTC.

CDR3 in amino acids: CSAPQGGGTYNEQFF. The CDR3 DNA reads as TGCAGTGCTCCCCAGGGCGGGGGAACCTACAATGAGCAGTTCTTC. The V call is TRBV20-1, the J call TRBJ2-1; 7 bases are a match to TRBD2. Germline V gene data show CDR1 as DFQATT and CDR2 as SNEGSKA (reference sequence). V shed 5 bases, J shed 2 bases, and the junction held 9 bases outside the gene matches. This CDR3 is built from 15 residues.

The chain recombines TRBV19 with TRBJ1-2; D not resolved. The CDR3 extends over 12 amino acids. V dropped 6 bases and J dropped 4 bases, with 9 bases sitting between them. CDR1 and CDR2 from the germline V gene are LNHDA and SQIVND (reference sequence). CDR3 nucleotide sequence: TGTGCCAGTAGCGAGACAAGCTATGGCTACACCTTC. Protein product: CASSETSYGYTF. Using reference TRBV19 and TRBJ1-2 for the parts outside the CDR3, the full variable domain is DGGITQSPKYLFRKEGQNVTLSCEQNLNHDAMYWYRQDPGQGLRLIYYSQIVNDFQKGDIAEGYSVSREKKESFPLTVTSAQKNPTAFYLCASSETSYGYTFGSGTRLTVV.

This clonotype was seen repeatedly, ten times or more. The gene calls are TRBV7-2 and TRBJ2-5; D unclear. There are 13 residues in the CDR3. Trimming left V 1 base short and J 4 bases short, with 7 bases between. CDR1 is SGHTA, CDR2 FQGNSA, per germline. CDR3 sequence reads: CASSLGVGETQYF. CDR3 nucleotide sequence: TGTGCCAGCAGCTTAGGGGTTGGAGAGACCCAGTACTTC.

This clonotype came up a few times. The V and J genes are TRBV28 and TRBJ2-6; D remains unclear. Germline CDR1 is MDHEN and CDR2 is SYDVKM. V was clipped by 10 bases and J by 1 base, with 8 bases between them. The CDR3 is 13 residues long. This CDR3 reads CATVASGANVLTF. The DNA for the CDR3 is TGTGCCACCGTGGCGTCTGGGGCCAACGTCCTGACTTTC.

The V and J genes are TRBV5-1 and TRBJ2-7; 12 bases are shared with TRBD2. The V segment lost 4 bases and the J segment 3 bases; nucleotides outside the gene matches: 11. CDR1 and CDR2 from the germline V gene are SGHRS and YFSETQ. The CDR3 consists of 17 residues. CDR3 in DNA: TGCGCCAGCAGCCGCCCTAGCGGGGGGGACCATAGCTACGAGCAGTACTTC. Amino acid sequence: CASSRPSGGDHSYEQYF.

This clonotype was recorded many times. The J gene is TRBJ1-5, the V gene TRBV12-3 or TRBV12-4; the D is unclear. Between the trimmed V and J ends, which lost 1 base and 7 bases, there was a span of 11 bases. This CDR3 contains 14 residues. The DNA of the CDR3 is TGTGCCAGCAGTTTAGAGGGCAGGAACCAGCCCCAGCATTTT. Protein sequence: CASSLEGRNQPQHF.

The table lists this clonotype with many counts. The chain recombines TRBV7-2 with TRBJ2-5; weak D call: TRBD1 (5 bases). The V gene's germline CDR1 is SGHTA and CDR2 FQGNSA. The CDR3 covers 14 residues. V was clipped by 1 base and J by 4 bases, with 10 bases between them. CDR3 bases: TGTGCCAGCAGCTTAGGTCTGGGGCGAGAGACCCAGTACTTC. Amino acid sequence: CASSLGLGRETQYF.

The CDR3 nucleotides are TGTGCCAGCAGCTCCCGCCGGGGAACGAACACTGAAGCTTTCTTT. Translation gives CASSSRRGTNTEAFF. This chain uses TRBV7-9 with TRBJ1-1; no firm D call. Deletions cut 4 bases from V and 1 base from J, with 13 bases between. The CDR3 is 15 residues long. Germline loops: CDR1 SEHNR, CDR2 FQNEAQ (reference sequence). Using reference TRBV7-9 and TRBJ1-1 for the parts outside the CDR3, the full variable domain is DTGVSQNPRHKITKRGQNVTFRCDPISEHNRLYWYRQTLGQGPEFLTYFQNEAQLEKSRLLSDRFSAERPKGSFSTLEIQRTEQGDSAMYLCASSSRRGTNTEAFFGQGTRLTVV.

This clonotype was counted at least ten times. The chain uses TRBV7-2 and TRBJ2-3; 9 bases are shared with TRBD2. CDR3 length equals 18 residues. J gave up 6 bases and V 4 bases, and 17 bases lay outside the gene matches. The germline gives CDR1 SGHTA, CDR2 FQGNSA. The CDR3 loop is CASSSPGVAGGRGDTQYF. In DNA form, the CDR3 reads TGTGCCAGCAGCTCTCCCGGGGTGGCGGGGGGGCGAGGGGATACGCAGTATTTT.

The V call is TRBV11-2, the J call TRBJ2-1; 7 bases are shared with TRBD1. V was clipped by 4 bases and J by 9 bases; unmatched bases: 12. CDR3 length: 15 residues. CDR1 and CDR2 from the germline V gene are SGHAT and FQNNGV. CDR3 DNA: TGTGCCAGCAGCTCCCGACAGGGCCAGCCGGGTGAGCAGTTCTTC. Amino acid sequence: CASSSRQGQPGEQFF.

Worth noting for this clonotype: This clone may be a read error of a much larger clone one base away. V usage is TRBV2 and J usage is TRBJ1-4; no firm D call. This CDR3 has 14 residues. Per germline, CDR1 SNHLY and CDR2 FYNNEI. The chain's CDR3 is CASSAQRSNEKLLF. The CDR3 nucleotides are TGTGCCAGCAGTGCCCAACGGAGTAATGAAAAACTGCTTTTT.

This clonotype was observed once. The chain recombines TRBV7-9 with TRBJ2-1; no reliable D call. Trimming left V 5 bases short and J 2 bases short, with 7 bases between. Germline V CDR1 and CDR2: SEHNR, FQNEAQ (reference sequence). The CDR3 is made up of 13 amino acids. The chain's CDR3 is CASSATTYNEQFF. Here the CDR3 DNA reads TGTGCCAGCAGCGCGACAACCTACAATGAGCAGTTCTTC.

This clonotype has at least ten counts. The V gene is TRBV11-3, the J gene TRBJ1-1, with 7 positions matching TRBD1. The CDR3 has 16 residues. CDR1 SGHNT and CDR2 YENEEA come from the germline V gene. The J segment lost 8 bases and the V segment lost 3 bases, leaving 15 bases of the junction unmatched. The CDR3 DNA reads TGTGCCAGCAGCTTCATAAGTTCAGGGGGTGGTGTGGAAGCTTTCTTT. Protein: CASSFISSGGGVEAFF. Combining the CDR3 with reference TRBV11-3 and TRBJ1-1 gives the whole variable domain EAGVVQSPRYKIIEKKQPVAFWCNPISGHNTLYWYLQNLGQGPELLIRYENEEAVDDSQLPKDRFSAERLKGVDSTLKIQPAELGDSAVYLCASSFISSGGGVEAFFGQGTRLTVV.

This clonotype has a count of ten or more. This sequence joins TRBV27 and TRBJ2-3; D uncertain. Per germline, CDR1 MNHEY and CDR2 SMNVEV (reference sequence). This CDR3 is built from 12 residues. Trimming took 6 bases from V and 0 from J, leaving 4 bases between them. CDR3 sequence (DNA): TGTGCCAGCAGGACTAGCACAGATACGCAGTATTTT. Residues: CASRTSTDTQYF.